This TCR beta chain was obtained from a study of blood T cell repertoires in COVID-19. Some clones are missing from TCRdb's copy, which holds only in-frame ones; the method was immunoSEQ multiplex PCR. The sample lists 130,000 to 150,000 clones, 88% occurring once. Germline values: CDR1 SGDLS, CDR2 YYNGEE. Losses at the gene ends were 4 bases for V and 7 bases for J; bases not matched to a gene: 19. There are 17 residues in the CDR3. The V gene is TRBV9, the J gene TRBJ1-2; 7 positions match TRBD1. The sequence was collected from a woman aged 50 to 60 with acute or convalescent COVID-19. The sample was peripheral blood. The CDR3 region has the DNA TGTGCCAGCAGCCCTCTCTCAGGGGGAATAGGGTTTGGTGGCTACACCTTC. Amino acid sequence: CASSPLSGGIGFGGYTF.